The 23 T cell receptor beta chains below come from one sample, sequenced in a study of TIL therapy for anti-PD-1-resistant metastatic lung cancer. The sample's time point: pre-treatment sample, taken before nivolumab and TIL therapy. The libraries were made with immunoSEQ v3. The protocol was immunoSEQ multiplex PCR, while the TCRdb copy is restricted to in-frame clones and leaves out a portion. The sample records some 18,000 clones, about 80% being singletons. The starting material was blood, obtained at baseline. The source of these receptors is a person between 25 and 79 years old with non-small cell lung cancer.

The chain uses TRBV7-9 and TRBJ1-4; a possible D gene is TRBD1 (6 bases). Germline V gene data show CDR1 as SEHNR and CDR2 as FQNEAQ (reference sequence). This CDR3 comprises 12 residues. Trimming removed 8 bases at V and 3 bases at J, with 7 bases between. CDR3 coding DNA: TGTGCCAGCCGGGGGCCTAATGAAAAACTGTTTTTT. Amino acid sequence: CASRGPNEKLFF.

This clone was seen more than once but under ten times. V and J are TRBV30 and TRBJ1-1; D unclear. CDR3 length: 11 residues. Per germline, CDR1 GTSNPN and CDR2 SVGIG (reference sequence). With 0 bases removed from V and 8 bases from J, the gap between germline ends came to 7 bases. In nucleotides, the CDR3 is TGTGCCTGGAGTGTAACGGTGGAAGCTTTCTTT. Protein sequence: CAWSVTVEAFF.

The rearrangement links TRBV10-3 to TRBJ1-2; TRBD1 might be the D (5 bases). The germline gives CDR1 ENHRY, CDR2 SYGVKD. The CDR3 has 11 residues. V was cut by 3 bases and J by 14 bases, with 13 bases left in between. The CDR3 DNA is TGTGCCATCAGTGAAGGACACTCCCGAACCTTC. It specifies CAISEGHSRTF.

The genes are TRBV7-3 and TRBJ2-6, with a weak D call TRBD1 (5 bases). Trimming stripped 0 bases from V and 4 bases from J, with 13 bases between. CDR1 is SGHTA, CDR2 FQGTGA, per germline. The CDR3 runs to 17 residues. The CDR3 spells CASSLTTARSGANVLTF. The DNA of the CDR3 is TGTGCCAGCAGCTTAACGACAGCCCGGTCCGGGGCCAACGTCCTGACTTTC.

The rearrangement links TRBV20-1 to TRBJ2-1; D remains unclear. Trimming pared 3 bases from V and 8 bases from J, leaving 5 bases between. The CDR3 totals 10 residues. Germline lookup yields CDR1 DFQATT and CDR2 SNEGSKA (reference sequence). The CDR3 DNA reads as TGCAGTGCTAGTGGGGATGAGCAGTTCTTC. It specifies CSASGDEQFF.

The chain employs TRBV6-5 and TRBJ2-1; D remains unclear. CDR1 and CDR2 from the germline V gene are MNHEY and SVGAGI. With 2 bases removed from V and 6 bases from J, the gap between germline ends came to 2 bases. The CDR3 runs to 11 residues. The CDR3 coding sequence is TGTGCCAGCAGTTACCGCAATGAGCAGTTCTTC. Amino acid sequence: CASSYRNEQFF.

CDR3 sequence reads: CASSLDGLNYGYTF. CDR3 DNA sequence: TGTGCCAGCAGCTTAGACGGCCTTAACTATGGCTACACCTTC. This chain links TRBV7-2 with TRBJ1-2, with D hard to call. With 1 base removed from V and 1 base from J, the gap between germline ends came to 7 bases. Per germline, CDR1 SGHTA and CDR2 FQGNSA. The CDR3 runs to 14 residues.

This chain joins TRBV4-1 and TRBJ1-2; maybe TRBD1 (5 bases). Trimming pared 1 base from V and 8 bases from J, leaving 11 bases between. Looked up from germline, CDR1 is MGHRA and CDR2 is YSYEKL. This CDR3 spans 13 amino acids. In DNA form, the CDR3 reads TGCGCCAGCAGCCAAGTGGGGGGTGGCGGCTACACCTTC. Residues: CASSQVGGGGYTF.

This sequence joins TRBV9 and TRBJ2-7; 11 bases line up with TRBD1. The CDR3 spans 15 residues. Germline V CDR1 and CDR2: SGDLS, YYNGEE. V lost 2 bases to trimming and J lost 5 bases; unmatched junction nucleotides: 6. The CDR3 DNA is TGTGCCAGCAGCGTGGGGACAGGGGGGCCCCACGAGCAGTACTTC. Translating it yields CASSVGTGGPHEQYF.

The chain couples TRBV4-2 to TRBJ1-5; D gene ambiguous. Germline-derived CDR1 and CDR2 are LGHNA and YNFKEQ. V lost 3 bases and J lost 0, with 12 bases in between. The CDR3 runs to 16 residues. The CDR3 DNA follows: TGTGCCAGCAGCCAGGGGTTGGGTTATAGCAATCAGCCCCAGCATTTT. This sequence encodes CASSQGLGYSNQPQHF.

The gene calls are TRBV28 and TRBJ2-2; 9 bases fit TRBD2. The V gene's germline CDR1 is MDHEN and CDR2 SYDVKM. V lost 3 bases, J lost 5 bases, and 4 bases stayed unmatched. CDR3 length: 15 amino acids. The CDR3 protein is CASSFGTSPTGELFF. The CDR3, as DNA: TGTGCCAGCAGTTTCGGGACTAGCCCTACCGGGGAGCTGTTTTTT.

The chain links TRBV27 to TRBJ2-3; 9 positions match TRBD2. CDR1 MNHEY and CDR2 SMNVEV come from the germline V gene (reference sequence). The CDR3 is made up of 18 amino acids. V shed 3 bases, J shed 4 bases, and the junction held 14 bases outside the gene matches. The CDR3 sequence is CASSFLLASGIVSDTQYF. In nucleotides, the CDR3 is TGTGCCAGCAGTTTTCTATTGGCTAGCGGGATCGTTTCAGATACGCAGTATTTT.

This chain uses TRBV12-2 with TRBJ2-3; the table's D call of TRBD1 was not tested on the DNA. TRBV12-2 is termed a pseudogene. The CDR3 contains 16 residues. CDR3 nucleotide sequence: TGTGCAAGTCGCTTCGAGGACAGGGTTCTACCGAGGGCGCAGTATTTT. Its protein is CASRFEDRVLPRAQYF.

This clone was observed a single time. The V and J genes are TRBV11-2 and TRBJ2-7; D not resolved. CDR1 is SGHAT and CDR2 is FQNNGV in the germline V gene. The germline V and J ends were trimmed by 5 bases and 2 bases, with 13 bases remaining between them. The CDR3 loop spans 14 amino acids. The CDR3 loop reads CASSPRVPTYEQYF. CDR3 DNA: TGTGCCAGCAGCCCCCGGGTGCCGACCTACGAGCAGTACTTC.

The CDR3 loop reads CASSPLGSSGANVLTF. In nucleotides, the CDR3 is TGTGCCAGCAGCCCATTAGGGAGCTCTGGGGCCAACGTCCTGACTTTC. The chain employs TRBV5-4 and TRBJ2-6, with a weak D call TRBD2 (5 bases). Germline CDR1 reads SGHNT; CDR2 reads YYREEE (reference sequence). CDR3 length: 16 amino acids. V lost 4 bases and J 0 bases, leaving 11 bases between the germline ends.

The V call is TRBV19, the J call TRBJ2-1, with D unresolved. Germline V gene lookup returns CDR1 LNHDA and CDR2 SQIVND (reference sequence). The CDR3 consists of 14 residues. Trimming stripped 5 bases from V and 7 bases from J, with 15 bases between. CDR3 DNA sequence: TGTGCCAGTAGTGGCAGGACCAATAAGAATGAGCAGTTCTTC. It specifies CASSGRTNKNEQFF.

This CDR3 reads CASSPTSYEQYF. In nucleotides, the CDR3 is TGTGCCAGCAGCCCGACCTCCTACGAGCAGTACTTC. This chain links TRBV7-9 with TRBJ2-7; D ambiguous. Looked up from germline, CDR1 is SEHNR and CDR2 is FQNEAQ (reference sequence). Trimming stripped 5 bases from V and 0 bases from J, with 5 bases between. This CDR3 is built from 12 residues.

The V call is TRBV4-3, the J call TRBJ2-2; the match to TRBD1 covers 8 bases. This CDR3 region has 15 residues. V was clipped by 4 bases and J by 2 bases; unmatched bases: 3. In germline, CDR1 is LGHNA, CDR2 YSLEER. CDR3 DNA: TGCGCCAGCAGCCGGGACAGGTTTAACACCGGGGAGCTGTTTTTT. This sequence encodes CASSRDRFNTGELFF.

This sequence joins TRBV5-4 and TRBJ2-7; D unclear. V dropped 3 bases and J dropped 0 bases, with 10 bases sitting between them. CDR3 size: 14 residues. Germline assignment: CDR1 SGHNT and CDR2 YYREEE (reference sequence). CDR3 in DNA: TGTGCCAGCAGCTCCCAAGGCCTCTCCTACGAGCAGTACTTC. This sequence encodes CASSSQGLSYEQYF.

This chain links TRBV5-1 with TRBJ1-4, with TRBD1 as a possible D gene (5 bases). CDR1 SGHRS and CDR2 YFSETQ come from the germline V gene. Trimming removed 0 bases at V and 5 bases at J, with 14 bases between. The CDR3 length is 16 residues. CDR3 sequence (DNA): TGCGCCAGCAGCTTGGGTGTACAGGCTAGAAATGAAAAACTGTTTTTT. The encoded protein is CASSLGVQARNEKLFF.

CDR3 DNA sequence: TGCGCCAGCAGCCAGGGACGGTGGAACACTGAAGCTTTCTTT. Its protein product is CASSQGRWNTEAFF. The chain links TRBV4-3 to TRBJ1-1; D might be TRBD1 (5 bases). Trimming took off 3 bases at V and 1 base at J, with 9 bases between the two ends. Germline V gene data show CDR1 as LGHNA and CDR2 as YSLEER. The length of the CDR3 is 14 residues.

The table lists this clone with a few counts. One end of the junction is discordant with germline, which a read error may explain. V and J are TRBV19 and TRBJ1-5, with a weak D call TRBD1 (6 bases). Germline CDR1 LNHDA, CDR2 SQIVND (reference sequence). The CDR3 sequence is 14 residues long. CDR3 amino acids: CASSLHPQGRASYF. CDR3 in DNA: TGTGCCAGTAGTCTCCACCCACAGGGCCGGGCGTCGTATTTT.

The chain couples TRBV5-4 to TRBJ2-3, with 14 bases identical to TRBD2. This CDR3 is built from 16 residues. J lost 5 bases, V lost 3 bases, and 5 bases had no gene match. From germline, CDR1 is SGHNT and CDR2 YYREEE (reference sequence). CDR3 amino acids: CASSSGLAGGEDTQYF. The CDR3 region has the DNA TGTGCCAGCAGCTCTGGACTAGCGGGAGGTGAAGATACGCAGTATTTT.